Presented here are 30 T cell receptor beta chains from one specimen sequenced in a study of a mutant IDH1 vaccine in newly diagnosed glioma. Some clones are missing from TCRdb's copy, which holds only in-frame ones; the method was immunoSEQ multiplex PCR. This repertoire shows tens of thousands of clones, approximately 75% found once; its top ten account for 5% to 6%. Sample time point: week 47, end of study. With topical imiquimod, each dose of the vaccine consisted of 300 ug of mutant IDH1 20-mer peptide. Their antigen targets remain unknown. The source material was PBMCs, sampled from a glioma patient whose treatment included an IDH1 peptide vaccine. The receptors were gathered from a man aged 45-65 years with glioma.

This chain uses TRBV4-2 with TRBJ2-5; 8 nucleotides align to TRBD1. The CDR3 is 14 residues long. J was trimmed by 1 base and V by 4 bases; bases with no gene match: 2. The germline gives CDR1 LGHNA, CDR2 YNFKEQ. The CDR3 DNA reads as TGTGCCAGCAGCCTCGGGACAGGCCAAGAGACCCAGTACTTC. This gives the protein CASSLGTGQETQYF.

The V call is TRBV6-6, the J call TRBJ2-5; the D gene is possibly TRBD2 (6 bases). Trimming took 2 bases from V and 1 from J, leaving 8 bases between them. This CDR3 region has 14 residues. CDR1 and CDR2 (germline): MNHNY, SVGAGI (reference sequence). CDR3 sequence: CASSYAGGQETQYF. CDR3 nucleotides: TGTGCCAGCAGTTACGCCGGGGGCCAAGAGACCCAGTACTTC.

The V and J genes are TRBV30 and TRBJ2-5; D possibly corresponds to TRBD2 (6 bases). Germline V gives CDR1 GTSNPN, CDR2 SVGIG (reference sequence). This CDR3 spans 12 amino acids. The V and J ends lost 5 bases and 5 bases respectively, with 12 bases between them. The CDR3 here is CAWARLGETQYF. For the CDR3, the DNA is TGTGCCTGGGCTCGACTAGGGGAGACCCAGTACTTC.

V is TRBV19 and J is TRBJ1-4, with D unclear. CDR1 is LNHDA and CDR2 is SQIVND in the germline V gene (reference sequence). The CDR3 runs 12 residues. Trimming stripped 3 bases from V and 8 bases from J, with 7 bases between. The CDR3 nucleotides read TGTGCCAGTAGTATTGGTCCGGAAAAACTGTTTTTT. Its protein is CASSIGPEKLFF. Filled out from reference TRBV19 and TRBJ1-4, the complete variable domain reads DGGITQSPKYLFRKEGQNVTLSCEQNLNHDAMYWYRQDPGQGLRLIYYSQIVNDFQKGDIAEGYSVSREKKESFPLTVTSAQKNPTAFYLCASSIGPEKLFFGSGTQLSVL.

The chain is built from TRBV5-5 and TRBJ2-7; 7 bases align to TRBD1. The ends lost 2 bases at V and 2 bases at J; junction bases unmatched: 7. Germline CDR1 is SGHKS and CDR2 is YYEKEE (reference sequence). This CDR3 contains 15 residues. The CDR3 bases are TGTGCCAGCAGCTTTGCGCCCGGACAGGCCTACGAGCAGTACTTC. It translates to CASSFAPGQAYEQYF. The entire variable domain, with the rest obtained from reference TRBV5-5 and TRBJ2-7, is as follows: DAGVTQSPTHLIKTRGQQVTLRCSPISGHKSVSWYQQVLGQGPQFIFQYYEKEERGRGNFPDRFSARQFPNYSSELNVNALLLGDSALYLCASSFAPGQAYEQYFGPGTRLTVT.

This clone was recorded once. CDR3 sequence: CASTPTGGRHTEAFF. CDR3 bases: TGTGCCAGCACCCCGACAGGGGGCAGGCACACTGAAGCTTTCTTT. The chain is built from TRBV7-3 and TRBJ1-1; 10 nucleotides align to TRBD1. The CDR3 is made up of 15 amino acids. V trimming: 7 bases; J trimming: 3 bases; junction bases outside the gene matches: 8. Germline lookup yields CDR1 SGHTA and CDR2 FQGTGA.

This chain joins TRBV7-2 and TRBJ2-2; D perhaps matches TRBD1 (6 bases). This CDR3 comprises 15 residues. Looked up from germline, CDR1 is SGHTA and CDR2 is FQGNSA. Deletions cut 1 base from V and 3 bases from J, with 9 bases between. CDR3 nucleotides: TGTGCCAGCAGCTTAGTAGGGGGTGACACCGGGGAGCTGTTTTTT. The encoded protein is CASSLVGGDTGELFF. Full variable domain (missing parts from reference TRBV7-2 and TRBJ2-2): GAGVSQSPSNKVTEKGKDVELRCDPISGHTALYWYRQSLGQGLEFLIYFQGNSAPDKSGLPSDRFSAERTGGSVSTLTIQRTQQEDSAVYLCASSLVGGDTGELFFGEGSRLTVL.

The J gene is TRBJ2-2, the V gene TRBV2, with D perhaps TRBD1 (5 bases). CDR3 length: 13 residues. The germline V gene encodes CDR1 SNHLY and CDR2 FYNNEI. Trimming cost V 5 bases and J 6 bases, with 10 bases left between them. CDR3 sequence: CASSLEGAGELFF. CDR3 bases: TGTGCCAGCAGTCTAGAAGGGGCCGGGGAGCTGTTTTTT.

A single count supports this clone. This chain uses TRBV13 with TRBJ2-7; unclear D gene. The V end lost 0 bases, the J end lost 1 base, and 7 bases lay between the germline ends. This CDR3 has 14 residues. Germline CDR1 is PRHDT and CDR2 is FYEKMQ (reference sequence). CDR3 in DNA: TGTGCCAGCAGCTTAGGGGCCTTATCCTACGAGCAGTACTTC. Translated, it gives CASSLGALSYEQYF.

Comment on this clone: A junction end diverges from the germline sequence, so it may reflect a read error. V and J are TRBV4-2 and TRBJ1-5, with TRBD1 as a possible D gene (5 bases). This CDR3 is 16 amino acids long. Germline values: CDR1 LGHNA, CDR2 YNFKEQ. The CDR3 DNA sequence: TGTGCCAGCAGCGAAGAGGAGGGGTGGAGCAATCAGCCCCAGCATTTT. Translation gives CASSEEEGWSNQPQHF.

The V gene is TRBV9, the J gene TRBJ2-1; D ambiguous. The V end was cut by 3 bases, the J end by 0 bases, with 4 bases between. Germline CDR1 and CDR2: SGDLS and YYNGEE. The CDR3 consists of 13 residues. In DNA, the CDR3 is TGTGCCAGCAGCGCCGACTCCTACAATGAGCAGTTCTTC. Translating it yields CASSADSYNEQFF. Combining the CDR3 with reference TRBV9 and TRBJ2-1 gives the whole variable domain DSGVTQTPKHLITATGQRVTLRCSPRSGDLSVYWYQQSLDQGLQFLIQYYNGEERAKGNILERFSAQQFPDLHSELNLSSLELGDSALYFCASSADSYNEQFFGPGTRLTVL.

This clone was seen a handful of times. This chain uses TRBV11-3 with TRBJ2-2; D perhaps matches TRBD2 (5 bases). The germline CDR1 and CDR2 sequences are SGHNT and YENEEA. Trimming took off 4 bases at V and 0 bases at J, with 9 bases between the two ends. The CDR3 is made up of 15 amino acids. The CDR3 nucleotides are TGTGCCAGCAGCTACGACTACACGAACACCGGGGAGCTGTTTTTT. This translates into CASSYDYTNTGELFF. Full variable domain (missing parts from reference TRBV11-3 and TRBJ2-2): EAGVVQSPRYKIIEKKQPVAFWCNPISGHNTLYWYLQNLGQGPELLIRYENEEAVDDSQLPKDRFSAERLKGVDSTLKIQPAELGDSAVYLCASSYDYTNTGELFFGEGSRLTVL.

The rearrangement joins TRBV9 to TRBJ1-1; D ambiguous. V shed 4 bases and J shed 1 base, with 11 bases lying between them. Germline V gene lookup returns CDR1 SGDLS and CDR2 YYNGEE. The CDR3 length is 14 residues. The CDR3, as DNA: TGTGCCAGCAGCCCCCCAACACCGAACACTGAAGCTTTCTTT. It specifies CASSPPTPNTEAFF.

The chain combines TRBV29-1 with TRBJ1-1; D remains unclear. Trimming pared 0 bases from V and 4 bases from J, leaving 12 bases between. This CDR3 comprises 14 residues. CDR1 is SQVTM and CDR2 is ANQGSEA in the germline V gene. CDR3 sequence reads: CSVEDWEGTTEAFF. In DNA, the CDR3 is TGCAGCGTTGAAGATTGGGAGGGAACCACTGAAGCTTTCTTT.

This clone was detected once. The chain is built from TRBV28 and TRBJ2-1, with D tentatively TRBD1 or TRBD2 (5 bases each). The CDR3 contains 12 residues. The germline gives CDR1 MDHEN, CDR2 SYDVKM. V lost 7 bases to trimming and J lost 9 bases, with 13 bases between them. CDR3 DNA: TGTGCCAGCATCAGAGGGGCGGGTGAGCAGTTCTTC. Its protein product is CASIRGAGEQFF.

This chain joins TRBV9 and TRBJ1-6; D not certain. V was shortened by 0 bases and J by 2 bases, with 6 bases between the two germline ends. CDR1 and CDR2 (germline): SGDLS, YYNGEE. This CDR3 region has 15 residues. CDR3 sequence reads: CASSVEPPYNSPLHF. CDR3 DNA: TGTGCCAGCAGCGTAGAGCCGCCCTATAATTCACCCCTCCACTTT.

The chain uses TRBV5-4 and TRBJ1-1, with 7 bases matching TRBD1. The CDR3 spans 14 residues. Trimming removed 0 bases from V and 7 bases from J; junction bases left unmatched: 6. The V gene's germline CDR1 is SGHNT and CDR2 YYREEE (reference sequence). CDR3 sequence (DNA): TGTGCCAGCAGCTTGGCGGGGAACAGGGGTGAAGCTTTCTTT. Amino acids: CASSLAGNRGEAFF.

This clone was seen only a few times. The chain carries TRBV4-3 and TRBJ1-2; unclear D gene. Germline-derived CDR1 and CDR2 are LGHNA and YSLEER. The CDR3 is 11 amino acids. Between the trimmed V and J ends, which lost 6 bases and 2 bases, there was a span of 4 bases. The DNA of the CDR3 is TGCGCCAGCAGGGGGAACTATGGCTACACCTTC. This translates into CASRGNYGYTF.

V gene TRBV6-5 combines with J gene TRBJ2-6; D is undetermined. From germline, CDR1 is MNHEY and CDR2 SVGAGI. V was trimmed by 2 bases and J by 0 bases, leaving 2 bases between them. The CDR3 has 14 amino acids. The CDR3 here is CASSYRSGANVLTF. The CDR3 DNA reads TGTGCCAGCAGTTACCGCTCTGGGGCCAACGTCCTGACTTTC.

CDR3 amino acids: CASSQDRYSYEQYF. The CDR3 coding sequence is TGTGCCAGCAGCCAAGACAGGTACAGCTACGAGCAGTACTTC. The chain has TRBV7-3 and TRBJ2-7; weak D call: TRBD1 (6 bases). This CDR3 contains 14 residues. Germline V gives CDR1 SGHTA, CDR2 FQGTGA. V was pared by 5 bases and J by 3 bases, with 14 bases between.

This clone was seen only once. J is TRBJ1-1 and V is TRBV30, with D possibly TRBD1 on 5 matching bases. The ends were cut back, 2 bases at V and 3 bases at J, with 10 bases in the middle. This CDR3 has 13 residues. Looked up from germline, CDR1 is GTSNPN and CDR2 is SVGIG (reference sequence). The CDR3 DNA is TGTGCCTGGAGTCCCGGGGCGGACACTGAAGCTTTCTTT. Protein sequence: CAWSPGADTEAFF.

The rearrangement links TRBV5-4 to TRBJ2-7; perhaps TRBD2 as D (6 bases). The CDR3 has 15 residues. V was shortened by 0 bases and J by 0 bases, with 10 bases between the two germline ends. Germline CDR1 is SGHNT and CDR2 is YYREEE (reference sequence). CDR3 DNA: TGTGCCAGCAGCTTGGATGCGGGGAGCTCCTACGAGCAGTACTTC. Translation gives CASSLDAGSSYEQYF. Full variable domain (rest looked up from reference TRBV5-4 and TRBJ2-7): ETGVTQSPTHLIKTRGQQVTLRCSSQSGHNTVSWYQQALGQGPQFIFQYYREEENGRGNFPPRFSGLQFPNYSSELNVNALELDDSALYLCASSLDAGSSYEQYFGPGTRLTVT.

The chain is built from TRBV5-1 and TRBJ1-4, with 7 bases fitting TRBD1. This CDR3 region has 14 residues. Germline trimming cut 1 base from V and 6 bases from J; bases unmatched to any gene: 3. Germline CDR1 is SGHRS and CDR2 is YFSETQ. CDR3 sequence reads: CASSLRGRDEKLFF. As DNA, the CDR3 is TGCGCCAGCAGCTTGAGGGGGCGGGATGAAAAACTGTTTTTT.

J is TRBJ2-1 and V is TRBV11-2; D is unresolved. Germline values: CDR1 SGHAT, CDR2 FQNNGV. V was pared by 6 bases and J by 8 bases, with 8 bases between. The CDR3 covers 11 residues. The chain's CDR3 is CASRIEYEQFF. Here the CDR3 DNA reads TGTGCCAGCAGAATCGAATATGAGCAGTTCTTC.

The V and J genes are TRBV7-8 and TRBJ2-7, with 9 bases lining up with TRBD1. In germline, CDR1 is SGHVS, CDR2 FQNEAQ. The CDR3 extends over 15 amino acids. Unmatched junction bases numbered 7, after V lost 5 bases and J lost 2 bases. The CDR3 loop reads CASSGWTGAAYEQYF. The CDR3 nucleotides are TGTGCCAGCAGCGGATGGACAGGGGCGGCCTACGAGCAGTACTTC.

The chain joins TRBV27 to TRBJ2-5; no reliable D call. CDR1 is MNHEY and CDR2 is SMNVEV in the germline V gene (reference sequence). V lost 6 bases, J lost 3 bases, and 11 bases lay in between. The CDR3 is made up of 13 amino acids. Written as DNA, the CDR3 is TGTGCCAGCAGGCAGAGGTTGGAAGAGACCCAGTACTTC. Translation gives CASRQRLEETQYF.

This clone was counted a single time. The CDR3 coding sequence is TGTGCCACCAGCAGAGTCGGAGGGGGCAATGAGCAGTTCTTC. Encoded protein: CATSRVGGGNEQFF. The chain uses TRBV15 and TRBJ2-1; D possibly uses TRBD1 or TRBD2 (6 bases each). Per the germline V gene, CDR1 is LNHNV and CDR2 is YYDKDF (reference sequence). The CDR3 spans 14 residues. The V and J ends lost 1 base and 6 bases respectively, with 10 bases between them.

The chain recombines TRBV28 with TRBJ1-5; a weak D match, TRBD1 (5 bases). The V end was cut by 3 bases, the J end by 1 base, with 10 bases between. This CDR3 has 15 residues. The germline CDR1 and CDR2 sequences are MDHEN and SYDVKM. CDR3 sequence (DNA): TGTGCCAGCAGTTTTGGTCGGGGCAGCAATCAGCCCCAGCATTTT. This codes for CASSFGRGSNQPQHF.

The V gene is TRBV19, the J gene TRBJ2-7; 11 bases match TRBD2. Germline trimming cut 3 bases from V and 4 bases from J; bases unmatched to any gene: 5. The germline V gene encodes CDR1 LNHDA and CDR2 SQIVND (reference sequence). There are 15 residues in the CDR3. CDR3 loop: CASSMLAGGLYEQYF. For the CDR3, the DNA is TGTGCCAGTAGTATGCTAGCGGGGGGATTATACGAGCAGTACTTC.

V usage is TRBV6-1 and J usage is TRBJ1-2; no clear D gene. Germline CDR1 reads MNHNS; CDR2 reads SASEGT. The CDR3 runs 15 residues. V was cut by 0 bases and J by 4 bases, with 12 bases left in between. The CDR3 region has the DNA TGTGCCAGCAGTGAAGCGGGCAGTCTTGTCTATGGCTACACCTTC. The encoded protein is CASSEAGSLVYGYTF.